This TCR beta chain was identified in a study of T cell repertoires in cytomegalovirus infection. This clonotype was found a few times. This CDR3 has 11 residues. Germline CDR1 is SEHNR and CDR2 is FQNEAQ (reference sequence). The V and J ends lost 5 bases and 4 bases respectively, with 4 bases between them. From the reads, TCRdb called clonotypes with MiXCR, one entry per CDR3 protein. The sample yields over 150,000 distinct CDR3 sequences, about 18% seen once. This receptor was identified in a human donor in good health (CMV status not recorded). Some clones in this sample may be carry-over from other donors' samples. V gene TRBV7-9 combines with J gene TRBJ2-3, with D uncertain. The source material was CD8+ T cells from PBMCs. The CDR3 here is CASSPPDTQYF. CDR3 DNA sequence: TGTGCCAGCAGCCCCCCAGATACGCAGTATTTT.